These 32 T cell receptor beta chains originate from one sample sequenced in a study of T cells in Graves' hyperthyroidism and ophthalmopathy. Amplified TCR beta CDR3 regions came from RNA transcripts. A set of HTBI primers served as the primers for a first-round RT-PCR of the TCR CDR3. TCRdb analysed the multiplex PCR reads with MiXCR anew, one entry per CDR3 protein. The sample holds around 570,000 distinct CDR3 sequences; 15% to 20% are singletons and the top ten take about half. Sequenced sample: blood. These receptors were taken from a man aged 35 to 55 with Graves' ophthalmopathy.

The rearrangement uses TRBV19 and TRBJ2-7; no clear D gene. CDR1 is LNHDA and CDR2 is SQIVND in the germline V gene (reference sequence). Trimming took 0 bases from V and 3 from J, leaving 6 bases between them. The CDR3 totals 13 residues. In DNA form, the CDR3 reads TGTGCCAGTAGTATAGACTCCCTCTACGAGCAGTACTTC. Amino acids: CASSIDSLYEQYF.

This clonotype occurred a few times. The gene calls are TRBV4-3 and TRBJ1-1; perhaps TRBD1 as D (5 bases). Germline V gene data show CDR1 as LGHNA and CDR2 as YSLEER. Between the trimmed V and J ends, which lost 4 bases and 0 bases, there was a span of 15 bases. This CDR3 is 16 amino acids long. The CDR3 region is CASSPGGGGMNTEAFF. CDR3 DNA sequence: TGCGCCAGCAGCCCGGGAGGCGGGGGAATGAACACTGAAGCTTTCTTT.

This clonotype was seen only a few times. CDR3 DNA sequence: TGTGCCACCAGTGTTCCAGTAGCGGGAGGGCCCTCCAATGAGCAGTTCTTC. Translation: CATSVPVAGGPSNEQFF. This chain joins TRBV24-1 and TRBJ2-1; 11 bases fit TRBD2. Germline lookup yields CDR1 KGHDR and CDR2 SFDVKD. This CDR3 is built from 17 residues. The V gene end was trimmed by 5 bases and the J gene end by 6 bases; junction bases not matched to a gene: 11.

Ten or more counts support this clonotype. The chain combines TRBV20-1 with TRBJ2-3; 11 bases agree with TRBD2. V shed 3 bases, J shed 6 bases, and the junction held 8 bases outside the gene matches. The germline V gene encodes CDR1 DFQATT and CDR2 SNEGSKA (reference sequence). The CDR3 spans 15 residues. The CDR3 spells CSARPGASGRDTQYF. In DNA, the CDR3 is TGCAGTGCTAGGCCCGGGGCTAGCGGGAGGGATACGCAGTATTTT.

This clonotype was counted ten times or more. This rearrangement joins TRBV28 to TRBJ1-6, with 8 bases matching TRBD1. This CDR3 is built from 14 residues. Germline V gene data show CDR1 as MDHEN and CDR2 as SYDVKM. J was trimmed by 8 bases and V by 2 bases; bases with no gene match: 2. The CDR3 here is CASSLGQGYSPLHF. DNA for the CDR3: TGTGCCAGCAGTTTAGGACAGGGATATTCACCCCTCCACTTT.

This clonotype was seen a handful of times. Mismatch with germline at one junction end may stem from a read error. CDR3 protein: CASSYEGFRTDTQYF. The CDR3 DNA follows: TGTGCCAGCAGTTATGAAGGTTTTCGCACGGATACGCAGTATTTT. This chain links TRBV6-2 or TRBV6-3 with TRBJ2-3; D is ambiguous. This CDR3 has 15 amino acids. The V gene's germline CDR1 is MNHEY and CDR2 SVGEGT.

This chain links TRBV30 with TRBJ1-2, with D uncertain. Trimming pared 0 bases from V and 1 base from J, leaving 6 bases between. Germline assignment: CDR1 GTSNPN and CDR2 SVGIG (reference sequence). CDR3 length equals 13 residues. CDR3 region: CAWSVVVNYGYTF. The CDR3 nucleotides read TGTGCCTGGAGTGTGGTAGTTAACTATGGCTACACCTTC.

This clonotype occurred many times. This chain links TRBV7-2 with TRBJ2-7; D may be TRBD2 (6 bases). V was pared by 5 bases and J by 6 bases, with 17 bases between. This CDR3 comprises 14 residues. The germline V gene encodes CDR1 SGHTA and CDR2 FQGNSA. The CDR3 DNA reads TGTGCCAGCAGCATAACATTAGGGAGGAGCGAGCAGTACTTC. Translating gives CASSITLGRSEQYF.

This sequence joins TRBV7-9 and TRBJ2-2, with D tentatively TRBD2 (6 bases). The germline V gene has CDR1 SEHNR and CDR2 FQNEAQ (reference sequence). V was trimmed by 10 bases and J by 3 bases, leaving 18 bases between them. The CDR3 covers 15 residues. CDR3 in amino acids: CATSWRDGHTGELFF. In DNA form, the CDR3 reads TGTGCCACAAGTTGGCGGGACGGGCACACCGGGGAGCTGTTTTTT.

The V and J genes are TRBV29-1 and TRBJ1-2, with 9 bases fitting TRBD1. The CDR3 contains 17 residues. The germline V gene has CDR1 SQVTM and CDR2 ANQGSEA. V lost 4 bases to trimming and J lost 6 bases; unmatched junction nucleotides: 18. Here the CDR3 DNA reads TGCAGCGTTGGGGAGTTGGGACAGGGCAGCGGTCGAGATGGCTACACCTTC. Its protein product is CSVGELGQGSGRDGYTF.

This clonotype occurred a few times. The V call is TRBV6-2 or TRBV6-3, the J call TRBJ2-1; D remains ambiguous. Per the germline V gene, CDR1 is MNHEY and CDR2 is SVGEGT. Trimming cost V 9 bases and J 8 bases, with 11 bases left between them. The CDR3 sequence is 11 residues long. The CDR3 spells CASRVLYEQFF. The CDR3 DNA reads as TGTGCCAGTCGAGTTTTGTATGAGCAGTTCTTC.

The sample holds many counts of this clonotype. The chain links TRBV6-5 to TRBJ2-7; D gene uncertain. Trimming stripped 2 bases from V and 5 bases from J, with 13 bases between. The CDR3 covers 14 residues. The germline V gene has CDR1 MNHEY and CDR2 SVGAGI. DNA of the CDR3: TGTGCCAGCAGTTACGGTTCGGTGGGAAACGAGCAGTACTTC. It translates to CASSYGSVGNEQYF.

This clonotype was detected ten times or more. The rearrangement links TRBV27 to TRBJ1-2, with D hard to call. Germline assignment: CDR1 MNHEY and CDR2 SMNVEV (reference sequence). Between the trimmed V and J ends, which lost 4 bases and 7 bases, there was a span of 19 bases. This CDR3 comprises 15 residues. The CDR3 is CASSSPLAGTRGYTF. In nucleotides, the CDR3 is TGTGCCAGCAGTTCTCCCTTGGCGGGAACGCGTGGCTACACCTTC.

This clonotype has ten or more counts. The chain is built from TRBV7-9 and TRBJ2-7, with 9 bases matching TRBD1. V was clipped by 8 bases and J by 7 bases; unmatched bases: 18. This CDR3 is built from 16 residues. Germline V gene data show CDR1 as SEHNR and CDR2 as FQNEAQ (reference sequence). CDR3: CASRGRLGQGDEEQYF. The CDR3 DNA sequence: TGTGCCAGCCGCGGCCGCCTGGGACAGGGTGACGAGGAGCAGTACTTC.

This clonotype was recorded at least ten times. V and J are TRBV30 and TRBJ2-1; D call uncertain. Germline assignment: CDR1 GTSNPN and CDR2 SVGIG (reference sequence). V lost 2 bases, J lost 5 bases, and 7 bases lay in between. The CDR3 sequence is 12 residues long. The DNA of the CDR3 is TGTGCCTGGAGTAGGGTGAACAATGAGCAGTTCTTC. Its translation is CAWSRVNNEQFF.

This clonotype was detected only a few times. The rearrangement joins TRBV27 to TRBJ2-7; D may be TRBD2 (7 bases). With 4 bases removed from V and 7 bases from J, the gap between germline ends came to 14 bases. Germline CDR1 reads MNHEY; CDR2 reads SMNVEV (reference sequence). This CDR3 region has 13 residues. CDR3: CASSWGGAGEQYF. CDR3 nucleotide sequence: TGTGCCAGCAGTTGGGGGGGGGCGGGTGAGCAGTACTTC.

This clonotype was detected a few times. The J gene is TRBJ2-1, the V gene TRBV20-1; TRBD2 agrees at 14 bases. The CDR3 totals 15 residues. V was clipped by 3 bases and J by 10 bases; unmatched bases: 8. Looked up from germline, CDR1 is DFQATT and CDR2 is SNEGSKA (reference sequence). CDR3 coding DNA: TGCAGTGCTAGGACGGGACTAGCGGGAGTTGAGGAGCAGTTCTTC. It specifies CSARTGLAGVEEQFF.

This clonotype was seen only a few times. The V and J genes are TRBV7-2 and TRBJ2-7; TRBD2 matches 13 bases. Unmatched junction bases numbered 14, after V lost 3 bases and J lost 6 bases. CDR1 and CDR2 (germline): SGHTA, FQGNSA. The CDR3 consists of 18 residues. The CDR3 reads CASSFGGLGTSGAVEQYF. In DNA, the CDR3 is TGTGCCAGCAGCTTTGGCGGATTAGGGACTAGCGGGGCGGTCGAGCAGTACTTC.

This clonotype has at least ten counts. The CDR3 DNA sequence: TGTGCCAGCAGTGGGAAGCGGGACGGGACTGAAGCTTTCTTT. Its translation is CASSGKRDGTEAFF. V gene TRBV7-9 combines with J gene TRBJ1-1; TRBD1 is a possible D gene (5 bases). Trimming left V 6 bases short and J 5 bases short, with 16 bases between. The germline CDR1 and CDR2 sequences are SEHNR and FQNEAQ (reference sequence). CDR3 length: 14 amino acids. Looking up the rest from reference TRBV7-9 and TRBJ1-1 gives the full variable domain: DTGVSQNPRHKITKRGQNVTFRCDPISEHNRLYWYRQTLGQGPEFLTYFQNEAQLEKSRLLSDRFSAERPKGSFSTLEIQRTEQGDSAMYLCASSGKRDGTEAFFGQGTRLTVV.

This clonotype was observed many times. The rearrangement uses TRBV18 and TRBJ1-1, with D unclear. The CDR3 runs 13 residues. Germline assignment: CDR1 KGHSH and CDR2 LQKENI. Trimming took 6 bases from V and 3 from J, leaving 11 bases between them. Written as DNA, the CDR3 is TGTGCCAGCTCGTCCAAGGATGACACTGAAGCTTTCTTT. Translating gives CASSSKDDTEAFF.

This clonotype was seen at least ten times. This rearrangement joins TRBV30 to TRBJ1-5, with 8 bases that match TRBD1. After removal of 3 bases from V and 2 bases from J, the junction contained 3 bases not matched to a gene. The germline V gene has CDR1 GTSNPN and CDR2 SVGIG (reference sequence). This CDR3 has 14 residues. Written as DNA, the CDR3 is TGTGCCTGGAGGGCGACAGGGGGCAATCAGCCCCAGCATTTT. Amino acids: CAWRATGGNQPQHF.

The table lists this clonotype with many counts. The rearrangement links TRBV12-3 or TRBV12-4 to TRBJ1-1; D may be TRBD1 (6 bases). Deletions cut 4 bases from V and 7 bases from J, with 13 bases between. The CDR3 extends over 13 amino acids. The CDR3 protein is CASSSGAGVEAFF. CDR3 in DNA: TGTGCCAGCAGTTCAGGGGCAGGGGTTGAAGCTTTCTTT.

This clonotype was counted ten times or more. This sequence joins TRBV28 and TRBJ1-1; D may be TRBD1 (6 bases). The CDR3 is 16 residues long. Germline V gives CDR1 MDHEN, CDR2 SYDVKM. Trimming shortened V by 3 bases and J by 3 bases, and 17 bases separated the two germline ends. The CDR3 is CASSFITGKVDTEAFF. The CDR3 DNA sequence: TGTGCCAGCAGTTTTATAACAGGGAAGGTGGACACTGAAGCTTTCTTT.

This clonotype was seen ten or more times. This chain links TRBV28 with TRBJ2-7, with D perhaps matching TRBD2 (5 bases). Trimming removed 5 bases at V and 0 bases at J, with 11 bases between. CDR1 is MDHEN, CDR2 SYDVKM, per germline. The CDR3 loop spans 14 amino acids. The CDR3 bases are TGTGCCAGCAGTAGTGTAGCGAGCTCCTACGAGCAGTACTTC. Its translation: CASSSVASSYEQYF. The variable domain in full, with the rest retrieved from reference TRBV28 and TRBJ2-7, is DVKVTQSSRYLVKRTGEKVFLECVQDMDHENMFWYRQDPGLGLRLIYFSYDVKMKEKGDIPEGYSVSREKKERFSLILESASTNQTSMYLCASSSVASSYEQYFGPGTRLTVT.

This clonotype was observed at least ten times. The rearrangement links TRBV6-1 to TRBJ1-2, with D possibly being TRBD1 (6 bases). CDR3 length: 13 amino acids. The V end lost 4 bases, the J end lost 4 bases, and 10 bases lay between the germline ends. The germline gives CDR1 MNHNS, CDR2 SASEGT. The DNA for the CDR3 is TGTGCCAGCAGTGGGGACACGTCCTATGGCTACACCTTC. Its translation: CASSGDTSYGYTF.

The chain uses TRBV27 and TRBJ2-1, with 9 bases matching TRBD2. Germline V gene lookup returns CDR1 MNHEY and CDR2 SMNVEV (reference sequence). J gave up 15 bases and V 3 bases, and 15 bases lay outside the gene matches. The CDR3 runs 15 residues. The CDR3 DNA follows: TGTGCCAGCAGTTTGTTCGGCGGGAGGGCCGAGTTTTTGTTCTTC. Translating it yields CASSLFGGRAEFLFF.

The V call is TRBV10-3, the J call TRBJ1-4, with 8 bases that match TRBD1. The V gene's germline CDR1 is ENHRY and CDR2 SYGVKD. With V trimmed by 0 bases and J by 2 bases, 2 bases remained unmatched. This CDR3 has 16 residues. The CDR3: CAISESTGATNEKLFF. The CDR3, as DNA: TGTGCCATCAGTGAGTCGACAGGGGCGACTAATGAAAAACTGTTTTTT.

Many counts were recorded for this clonotype. This chain links TRBV12-3 or TRBV12-4 with TRBJ2-7; the D gene is possibly TRBD1 (5 bases). The CDR3 totals 15 residues. Trimming took 3 bases from V and 3 from J, leaving 15 bases between them. CDR3 sequence reads: CASSFGASKHYEQYF. For the CDR3, the DNA is TGTGCCAGCAGTTTTGGGGCTTCTAAGCACTACGAGCAGTACTTC.

This clonotype was seen a few times. The rearrangement uses TRBV5-6 and TRBJ2-7; 9 nucleotides agree with TRBD1. Unmatched junction bases numbered 4, after V lost 1 base and J lost 2 bases. Germline V gene data show CDR1 as SGHDT and CDR2 as YYEEEE. The CDR3 totals 15 residues. This CDR3 is CASSLWTGDTYEQYF. CDR3 nucleotide sequence: TGTGCCAGCAGCTTGTGGACAGGGGATACCTACGAGCAGTACTTC.

The table lists this clonotype with many counts. V usage is TRBV2 and J usage is TRBJ2-2, with 9 nucleotides matching TRBD2. This CDR3 spans 18 amino acids. Germline CDR1 reads SNHLY; CDR2 reads FYNNEI. Trimming removed 4 bases from V and 5 bases from J; junction bases left unmatched: 14. Here the CDR3 DNA reads TGTGCCAGCAGTGTAAGGGCGGGAGGGAACAGGTGGACCGGGGAGCTGTTTTTT. This encodes CASSVRAGGNRWTGELFF.

About this clonotype: The germline gene is not matched at one end of the junction; a read error may be the cause. This sequence joins TRBV12-5 and TRBJ2-5; unclear D gene. This CDR3 spans 11 amino acids. In germline, CDR1 is LGHNT, CDR2 FRNRAP. The CDR3: CASGQQGTQYF. The CDR3 DNA follows: TGTGCTAGTGGACAGCAAGGGACCCAGTACTTC. Variable domain in full (rest from reference TRBV12-5 and TRBJ2-5): DARVTQTPRHKVTEMGQEVTMRCQPILGHNTVFWYRQTMMQGLELLAYFRNRAPLDDSGMPKDRFSAEMPDATLATLKIQPSEPRDSAVYFCASGQQGTQYFGPGTRLLVL.

This clonotype was observed a handful of times. A read error may produce the germline difference seen at one junction end. The genes are TRBV5-5 and TRBJ2-7; tentative D call: TRBD2 (6 bases). This CDR3 region has 14 residues. Germline CDR1 SGHKS, CDR2 YYEKEE (reference sequence). Here the CDR3 DNA reads TGTGCCAGCAGCGCGGGGTCCGATTCCTATGAGCAGTACTTC. Protein product: CASSAGSDSYEQYF.